This TCR beta chain was captured by sequencing in a study of cytomegalovirus exposure and HLA in healthy donors. CDR1 and CDR2 from the germline V gene are LGHNA and YNFKEQ. V was pared by 3 bases and J by 0 bases, with 9 bases between. The CDR3 is 15 residues long. To note about this clone: Its antigen is undetermined.

60 Vbeta and 13 Jbeta primers were used in PCR. The assay was immunoSEQ multiplex PCR, and TCRdb's table has in-frame clones only and misses some. There are under 150,000 clones in the sample; about four fifths occur only once, and around 2.5% lies in the top ten. Points from the study as a whole: The sole available immune exposure information was CMV serostatus.

The rearrangement uses TRBV4-2 and TRBJ1-3; D possibly corresponds to TRBD1 (6 bases). The origin of this receptor is a young woman in good health and CMV-seronegative. Sequenced sample: PBMCs. This CDR3 reads CASSQDRNSGNTIYF. For the CDR3, the DNA is TGTGCCAGCAGCCAGGACAGAAACTCTGGAAACACCATATATTTT.